Each of the 9 T cell receptor beta chains below was sequenced from the same sample in a study of T cells expressing NK-cell markers. TCRdb reprocessed the 5' RACE reads; each CDR3 protein has one entry and no DNA is given. The ten top clones account for around 5.3%, within a sample of a few hundred thousand distinct CDR3 sequences. The material sequenced was blood T cells: a sorted CD56 or NKG2C T cell subset, CD4+ or CD8+ T cells, or bulk PBMC T cells (not recorded which). Receptors originate from a man between 18 and 69 years old in good health.

The V gene is TRBV29-1, the J gene TRBJ1-1. The CDR3 contains 12 residues. The germline V gene has CDR1 SQVTM and CDR2 ANQGSEA. The CDR3 here is CSVDIRTTEAFF.

The chain has TRBV6-1 and TRBJ2-7; absent DNA, TCRdb's TRBD1 call cannot be checked. The CDR3 is 14 residues long. CDR1 is MNHNS, CDR2 SASEGT, per germline. CDR3 loop: CASSDRQGMEEQYF.

The chain uses TRBV2 and TRBJ2-5; the D call of TRBD2 rests on TCRdb alone, since no DNA is present to check it. In germline, CDR1 is SNHLY, CDR2 FYNNEI. The CDR3 runs to 16 residues. CDR3 sequence: CASSGKLAGGRETQYF.

This CDR3 reads CASSDLGPRGGYTF. V gene TRBV25-1 combines with J gene TRBJ1-2. CDR3 length: 14 amino acids. In germline, CDR1 is MGHDK, CDR2 SYGVNS.

This chain links TRBV18 with TRBJ2-7; TCRdb reports TRBD2, a call that lacks DNA to check it against. This CDR3 has 18 residues. Germline values: CDR1 KGHSH, CDR2 LQKENI. This CDR3 is CASSPRSPLTTSSDEQYF.

The chain combines TRBV14 with TRBJ2-5; the TRBD2 assignment by TCRdb is unverifiable without DNA. This CDR3 is 16 amino acids long. Germline loops: CDR1 SGHDN, CDR2 FVKESK. The CDR3 region is CASSHDPTRRRETQYF.

The chain recombines TRBV5-1 with TRBJ1-2; TCRdb outputs TRBD1, but without DNA this stays unchecked. The CDR3 contains 15 residues. CDR1 and CDR2 from the germline V gene are SGHRS and YFSETQ. CDR3 protein: CASSATGGRTYGYTF.

The chain joins TRBV20-1 to TRBJ2-3; TCRdb designates TRBD1, a call that cannot be tested without DNA. This CDR3 spans 15 amino acids. The germline V gene has CDR1 DFQATT and CDR2 SNEGSKA (reference sequence). The CDR3: CSAPARGGGTDTQYF.

The chain links TRBV6-1 to TRBJ2-7; TCRdb's D call, TRBD1, is unchecked because there is no DNA. Germline CDR1 reads MNHNS; CDR2 reads SASEGT. The CDR3 totals 14 residues. CDR3 loop: CAGGGAGTTYEQYF.